Following are 32 T cell receptor beta chains from one sample sequenced in a study of blood T cells in healthy people across ages. A second PCR, run for roughly 6 to 11 cycles, used a sample-barcoded 5' primer plus a J-beta primer mix. Each CDR3 protein is one row after TCRdb ran MiXCR on the 5' RACE reads. The profile shows roughly 800,000 distinct CDR3 sequences, about three fifths of them singletons. The sequenced material came from blood. These receptors were taken from a man between 25 and 39 years old in good health.

This sequence joins TRBV5-6 and TRBJ2-4; 7 bases match TRBD1. V trimming: 1 base; J trimming: 13 bases; junction bases outside the gene matches: 5. CDR3 size: 12 residues. From germline, CDR1 is SGHDT and CDR2 YYEEEE. The CDR3 nucleotides read TGTGCCAGCAGCTTGTGGGGCAGGGGGCAGTACTTC. The encoded protein is CASSLWGRGQYF.

This clonotype was observed a few times. The V gene is TRBV7-6, the J gene TRBJ2-7, with 10 nucleotides matching TRBD2. V shed 5 bases, J shed 7 bases, and the junction held 11 bases outside the gene matches. The germline V gene encodes CDR1 SGHVS and CDR2 FNYEAQ. This CDR3 is built from 15 residues. The CDR3 loop is CASSETGLALGEQYF. The DNA for the CDR3 is TGTGCCAGCAGCGAGACGGGACTAGCGCTTGGAGAGCAGTACTTC.

This clonotype has only a few counts. V is TRBV6-5 and J is TRBJ2-1, with D hard to call. V was clipped by 6 bases and J by 10 bases, with 10 bases between them. This CDR3 comprises 11 residues. Per germline, CDR1 MNHEY and CDR2 SVGAGI. CDR3 in amino acids: CASRFLREQFF. The CDR3 bases are TGTGCCAGCAGGTTCCTAAGGGAGCAGTTCTTC.

This chain joins TRBV28 and TRBJ2-1; 9 positions match TRBD2. Germline values: CDR1 MDHEN, CDR2 SYDVKM. V lost 5 bases and J lost 10; bases outside the gene matches: 9. The CDR3 totals 14 residues. The CDR3 DNA reads as TGTGCCAGCAGTAAAGCGGGAGGCCTCTACGAGCAGTTCTTC. It is translated as CASSKAGGLYEQFF. The full variable domain, rest sourced from reference TRBV28 and TRBJ2-1, is DVKVTQSSRYLVKRTGEKVFLECVQDMDHENMFWYRQDPGLGLRLIYFSYDVKMKEKGDIPEGYSVSREKKERFSLILESASTNQTSMYLCASSKAGGLYEQFFGPGTRLTVL.

This clonotype was seen a few times. V is TRBV6-5 and J is TRBJ1-2; possible D gene TRBD1, 5 bases. From germline, CDR1 is MNHEY and CDR2 SVGAGI. CDR3 length equals 13 residues. Deletions cut 4 bases from V and 3 bases from J, with 9 bases between. The CDR3 is CASSLGPYYGYTF. The DNA for the CDR3 is TGTGCCAGCAGTTTGGGACCATACTATGGCTACACCTTC.

The table lists this clonotype with a count of one. V and J are TRBV7-8 and TRBJ2-1; D is undetermined. Germline lookup yields CDR1 SGHVS and CDR2 FQNEAQ. The CDR3 has 16 amino acids. V gave up 1 base and J gave up 3 bases, with 13 bases separating them. The CDR3 reads CASSLGKRALYNEQFF. CDR3 DNA: TGTGCCAGCAGCTTAGGGAAAAGGGCGCTCTACAATGAGCAGTTCTTC. The variable domain in full, completed from reference TRBV7-8 and TRBJ2-1, reads GAGVSQSPRYKVAKRGQDVALRCDPISGHVSLFWYQQALGQGPEFLTYFQNEAQLDKSGLPSDRFFAERPEGSVSTLKIQRTQQEDSAVYLCASSLGKRALYNEQFFGPGTRLTVL.

The sample holds a few counts of this clonotype. The chain carries TRBV6-2 or TRBV6-3 and TRBJ1-6, with 9 nucleotides matching TRBD1. The CDR3 is 14 residues long. Losses at the gene ends were 7 bases for V and 9 bases for J; bases not matched to a gene: 7. Germline CDR1 MNHEY, CDR2 SVGEGT. CDR3 sequence reads: CASTPRQGVSPLHF. Written as DNA, the CDR3 is TGTGCCAGCACTCCGAGACAGGGGGTTTCACCCCTCCACTTT.

CDR3 in DNA: TGCAGCGTTGGATGGGTGGGCCTCGGGATCGGCTACACCTTC. Amino acids: CSVGWVGLGIGYTF. The rearrangement joins TRBV29-1 to TRBJ1-2; D remains ambiguous. The CDR3 length is 14 residues. In germline, CDR1 is SQVTM, CDR2 ANQGSEA. V dropped 4 bases and J dropped 8 bases, with 20 bases sitting between them.

The V call is TRBV4-1, the J call TRBJ2-3, with 12 bases lining up with TRBD2. V dropped 4 bases and J dropped 0; count of bases not matched to a gene: 8. Germline assignment: CDR1 MGHRA and CDR2 YSYEKL. The CDR3 consists of 18 residues. The CDR3, as DNA: TGCGCCAGCAGCCTAGTTCTAGCGGGAGGGGGTAGCACAGATACGCAGTATTTT. Translating it yields CASSLVLAGGGSTDTQYF.

On this clonotype itself: At one boundary the junction diverges from the germline segment, which might be a read error. J is TRBJ2-3 and V is TRBV7-2, with 9 positions matching TRBD2. This CDR3 spans 15 amino acids. Germline V gene sequence: CDR1 SGHTA, CDR2 FQGNSA. CDR3 amino acids: CASSGAGGLTGTQYF. The CDR3 DNA follows: TGTGCCAGCAGCGGAGCGGGGGGCCTCACAGGTACGCAGTATTTT. The entire variable domain, with the rest obtained from reference TRBV7-2 and TRBJ2-3, is as follows: GAGVSQSPSNKVTEKGKDVELRCDPISGHTALYWYRQSLGQGLEFLIYFQGNSAPDKSGLPSDRFSAERTGGSVSTLTIQRTQQEDSAVYLCASSGAGGLTGTQYFGPGTRLTVL.

This clonotype has a handful of counts. The chain links TRBV6-6 to TRBJ2-4; 14 bases agree with TRBD2. The end of the DNA fits TRBJ2-7 better, so the J call may be wrong. Germline values: CDR1 MNHNY, CDR2 SVGAGI (reference sequence). CDR3 length: 15 residues. In nucleotides, the CDR3 is TGTGCCAGCAGTCCCGGGACTAGCGGGGGAATCGAGCAGTACTTC. Protein product: CASSPGTSGGIEQYF.

The chain links TRBV27 to TRBJ1-1; possibly TRBD1 for D (5 bases). Trimming took 8 bases from V and 5 from J, leaving 15 bases between them. Germline V gene sequence: CDR1 MNHEY, CDR2 SMNVEV (reference sequence). The CDR3 consists of 13 residues. The CDR3 loop reads CASGEVGRTEAFF. CDR3 coding DNA: TGTGCCAGCGGAGAGGTGGGACGGACTGAAGCTTTCTTT.

With regard to this clonotype: An end of the junction differs from the germline gene, which may be a read error. The gene calls are TRBV20-1 and TRBJ2-5; TRBD1 aligns across 7 bases. The J call could be wrong; TRBJ2-4 is a better fit for the DNA end. The CDR3 extends over 15 amino acids. Germline assignment: CDR1 DFQATT and CDR2 SNEGSKA (reference sequence). Here the CDR3 reads CSATNPARGSNIQYF. Here the CDR3 DNA reads TGTAGTGCGACAAACCCGGCCAGGGGGAGCAACATTCAGTACTTC.

CDR3 sequence reads: CRGARGYSNQPQHF. CDR3 nucleotides: TGCAGGGGGGCGCGCGGGTATAGCAATCAGCCCCAGCATTTT. The V gene is TRBV29-1, the J gene TRBJ1-5, with D possibly being TRBD1 (6 bases). The CDR3 covers 14 residues. Looked up from germline, CDR1 is SQVTM and CDR2 is ANQGSEA. The full variable domain, in which reference TRBV29-1 and TRBJ1-5 provide the parts outside the CDR3, is SAVISQKPSRDICQRGTSLTIQCQVDSQVTMMFWYRQQPGQSLTLIATANQGSEATYESGFVIDKFPISRPNLTFSTLTVSNMSPEDSSIYLCRGARGYSNQPQHFGDGTRLSIL.

The chain joins TRBV9 to TRBJ2-1; TRBD2 matches 9 bases. Germline V gene lookup returns CDR1 SGDLS and CDR2 YYNGEE. The junction had 10 bases not matched to a gene; V was cut back by 0 bases and J by 12 bases. The CDR3 extends over 15 amino acids. CDR3: CASSVEGIAGVSQFF. The CDR3 DNA follows: TGTGCCAGCAGCGTAGAAGGGATAGCGGGAGTTTCGCAGTTCTTC.

The V call is TRBV9, the J call TRBJ2-1; possibly TRBD2 for D (6 bases). CDR1 is SGDLS and CDR2 is YYNGEE in the germline V gene. V shed 0 bases and J shed 3 bases, with 13 bases lying between them. The CDR3 runs to 16 residues. CDR3 residues: CASSVGSGLDYNEQFF. Written as DNA, the CDR3 is TGTGCCAGCAGCGTAGGCAGCGGGCTGGACTACAATGAGCAGTTCTTC.

In this sample, this clonotype turned up once. The genes are TRBV12-3 or TRBV12-4 and TRBJ2-7, with D possibly TRBD1 on 6 matching bases. This CDR3 comprises 15 residues. V shed 5 bases and J shed 0 bases, with 14 bases lying between them. The CDR3 spells CASSETGSTSYEQYF. Here the CDR3 DNA reads TGTGCCAGCAGTGAGACAGGTTCCACCTCCTACGAGCAGTACTTC.

The chain is built from TRBV7-2 and TRBJ2-7, with 10 positions matching TRBD2. This CDR3 is 16 amino acids long. J was trimmed by 5 bases and V by 3 bases; bases with no gene match: 10. CDR1 and CDR2 (germline): SGHTA, FQGNSA. The CDR3 bases are TGTGCCAGCAGCTTGCAAGCGGGAGGGCCTATTGACGAGCAGTACTTC. Translated: CASSLQAGGPIDEQYF.

This sequence joins TRBV30 and TRBJ1-1; the D gene is possibly TRBD1 (5 bases). V was shortened by 4 bases and J by 3 bases, with 12 bases between the two germline ends. The CDR3 runs 13 residues. Germline V lookup: CDR1 GTSNPN, CDR2 SVGIG (reference sequence). Written as DNA, the CDR3 is TGTGCCTGGAATGAGGTGGGGGACACTGAAGCTTTCTTT. This codes for CAWNEVGDTEAFF. Full variable domain (rest looked up from reference TRBV30 and TRBJ1-1): SQTIHQWPATLVQPVGSPLSLECTVEGTSNPNLYWYRQAAGRGLQLLFYSVGIGQISSEVPQNLSASRPQDRQFILSSKKLLLSDSGFYLCAWNEVGDTEAFFGQGTRLTVV.

The chain joins TRBV29-1 to TRBJ2-6, with a weak D call TRBD1 (6 bases). Germline CDR1 is SQVTM and CDR2 is ANQGSEA. This CDR3 is 14 amino acids long. The germline V and J ends were trimmed by 6 bases and 4 bases, with 13 bases remaining between them. CDR3 sequence reads: CSVGSRGGANVLTF. CDR3 nucleotides: TGCAGCGTCGGCTCGAGGGGGGGGGCCAACGTCCTGACTTTC.

This clonotype occurred a few times. This chain joins TRBV5-1 and TRBJ2-1; TRBD2 agrees at 9 bases. This CDR3 comprises 15 residues. Per germline, CDR1 SGHRS and CDR2 YFSETQ. V shed 4 bases and J 8 bases; nucleotides not matched to a gene: 10. CDR3 loop: CASSETSGYLDEQFF. The DNA for the CDR3 is TGCGCCAGCAGCGAGACTAGCGGCTATTTGGATGAGCAGTTCTTC.

The CDR3 nucleotides are TGTGCCAGCAGTCCAGGACAGGGGCCGGGAGATACGCAGTATTTT. Protein sequence: CASSPGQGPGDTQYF. The chain uses TRBV6-5 and TRBJ2-3; 9 nucleotides align to TRBD1. This CDR3 has 15 residues. CDR1 is MNHEY, CDR2 SVGAGI, per germline. Losses at the gene ends were 5 bases for V and 5 bases for J; bases not matched to a gene: 8.

This chain connects TRBV6-1 to TRBJ2-5, with no clear D. Deletions cut 9 bases from V and 5 bases from J, with 22 bases between. The CDR3 consists of 15 residues. The germline gives CDR1 MNHNS, CDR2 SASEGT. CDR3 DNA sequence: TGTGCCAGTTCCCCAGGCTCCCTGACCTTGGAGACCCAGTACTTC. Protein sequence: CASSPGSLTLETQYF.

This clonotype occurred a few times. The J gene is TRBJ2-7, the V gene TRBV27; D might be TRBD2 (6 bases). The CDR3 length is 13 residues. V lost 6 bases to trimming and J lost 2 bases, with 11 bases between them. Germline loops: CDR1 MNHEY, CDR2 SMNVEV (reference sequence). Here the CDR3 reads CASRWGDPYEQYF. CDR3 DNA: TGTGCCAGCAGGTGGGGGGATCCCTACGAGCAGTACTTC.

The gene calls are TRBV15 and TRBJ2-3, with 8 bases aligning to TRBD1. The CDR3 is 14 amino acids. Germline assignment: CDR1 LNHNV and CDR2 YYDKDF (reference sequence). The ends lost 5 bases at V and 8 bases at J; junction bases unmatched: 9. Here the CDR3 DNA reads TGTGCCACCAGCTCCGGAGGCAGGGGGCGTACGCAGTATTTT. Its translation is CATSSGGRGRTQYF.

The chain has TRBV20-1 and TRBJ2-7; 8 bases fit TRBD2. The CDR3 totals 14 residues. Trimming took 5 bases from V and 0 from J; bases not matched to a gene: 6. The V gene's germline CDR1 is DFQATT and CDR2 SNEGSKA (reference sequence). The CDR3 reads CSAYQREHSYEQYF. As DNA, the CDR3 is TGCAGTGCTTACCAGCGGGAGCACTCCTACGAGCAGTACTTC.

The chain uses TRBV9 and TRBJ1-2; 10 bases align to TRBD1. V lost 0 bases to trimming and J lost 8 bases; unmatched junction nucleotides: 10. Per germline, CDR1 SGDLS and CDR2 YYNGEE. The CDR3 has 16 residues. CDR3 amino acids: CASSVGGQGVSGGYTF. The DNA of the CDR3 is TGTGCCAGCAGCGTAGGTGGACAGGGGGTTTCGGGAGGCTACACCTTC.

This clonotype came up once. The rearrangement links TRBV30 to TRBJ2-7; no definite D call. The germline gives CDR1 GTSNPN, CDR2 SVGIG (reference sequence). The CDR3 runs 11 residues. Trimming took 1 base from V and 4 from J, leaving 5 bases between them. The CDR3 DNA sequence: TGTGCCTGGAGTGATCTATACGAGCAGTACTTC. It is translated as CAWSDLYEQYF.

The chain is built from TRBV20-1 and TRBJ2-3; D tentatively fits TRBD1 or TRBD2 (5 bases each). This CDR3 comprises 14 residues. CDR1 is DFQATT and CDR2 is SNEGSKA in the germline V gene (reference sequence). Trimming stripped 2 bases from V and 2 bases from J, with 11 bases between. This CDR3 reads CSARIGALTDTQYF. CDR3 DNA sequence: TGCAGTGCTAGAATCGGGGCCCTCACAGATACGCAGTATTTT.

This chain connects TRBV20-1 to TRBJ2-1; 9 nucleotides match TRBD2. J gave up 5 bases and V 3 bases, and 14 bases lay outside the gene matches. Per the germline V gene, CDR1 is DFQATT and CDR2 is SNEGSKA (reference sequence). The CDR3 sequence is 17 residues long. The CDR3 is CSASRGSGGQRHNEQFF. CDR3 coding DNA: TGCAGTGCTAGTAGGGGGAGCGGGGGGCAGAGACACAATGAGCAGTTCTTC.

This chain links TRBV10-2 with TRBJ1-2, with D unresolved. Trimming removed 1 base from V and 8 bases from J, with 11 bases in between. Germline V gives CDR1 WSHSY, CDR2 SAAADI. The CDR3 length is 13 residues. This chain's CDR3 is CASSEFVSGGYTF. DNA of the CDR3: TGCGCCAGCAGTGAGTTCGTCTCGGGAGGCTACACCTTC.

The sample holds one count of this clonotype. This chain uses TRBV20-1 with TRBJ2-5, with 8 bases fitting TRBD2. The junction had 8 bases not matched to a gene; V was cut back by 1 base and J by 13 bases. Germline CDR1 and CDR2: DFQATT and SNEGSKA (reference sequence). The CDR3 runs to 12 residues. The CDR3 DNA reads TGCAGTGCTAGAGCTAAGCGGGGGCATTCGTACTTC. Protein product: CSARAKRGHSYF.